Below, 29 T cell receptor beta chains from the same sample are listed, as sequenced in a study of CD8+ T cells in alopecia areata. Treatment here: oral pan-JAK inhibitor, 5-10 mg twice daily. Extracted RNA was reverse transcribed, and the resulting cDNA served as sequencing template. Only in-frame clones appear in the TCRdb table, and some are missing; sequencing was by immunoSEQ multiplex PCR. Here the sample spans more than 130,000 clones, roughly 80% being singletons. Sequences were derived from CD8+ T cells sorted from blood, sampled at week 4, from a patient treated with tofacitinib. The receptors were sampled from a human donor with alopecia areata.

The chain is built from TRBV4-2 and TRBJ2-1, with TRBD2 matching 8 bases. Germline V gives CDR1 LGHNA, CDR2 YNFKEQ. The CDR3 covers 17 residues. The V and J ends lost 0 bases and 2 bases, in that order; junction bases with no gene match: 6. CDR3 protein: CASSQDTSGGTYNEQFF. DNA of the CDR3: TGTGCCAGCAGCCAAGATACCAGCGGGGGTACCTACAATGAGCAGTTCTTC.

The gene calls are TRBV9 and TRBJ2-7; tentative D call: TRBD2 (6 bases). The V gene lost 0 bases and the J gene lost 7 bases, with 17 bases spanning the gap. Germline lookup yields CDR1 SGDLS and CDR2 YYNGEE. The CDR3 spans 15 residues. CDR3 nucleotides: TGTGCCAGCAGCGTAGCGGTGGGCGGGGTTGAGGAGCAGTACTTC. Protein: CASSVAVGGVEEQYF.

The rearrangement joins TRBV7-9 to TRBJ2-5, with D tentatively TRBD1 (5 bases). Germline V gives CDR1 SEHNR, CDR2 FQNEAQ (reference sequence). V lost 0 bases and J lost 2, with 10 bases in between. CDR3 size: 15 residues. The CDR3 nucleotides read TGTGCCAGCAGCTTAGCCCAGGGCTTACAAGAGACCCAGTACTTC. Protein: CASSLAQGLQETQYF.

The chain recombines TRBV2 with TRBJ2-1; 8 nucleotides align to TRBD2. CDR3 length equals 16 residues. V lost 6 bases, J lost 2 bases, and 9 bases stayed unmatched. Per germline, CDR1 SNHLY and CDR2 FYNNEI. The DNA of the CDR3 is TGTGCCAGCAGGCCCATACTAGCGGTAACCTACAATGAGCAGTTCTTC. Its protein product is CASRPILAVTYNEQFF.

CDR3 DNA sequence: TGTGCCAGCAGCTTAGCCGCAGGAGCCAAAAACATTCAGTACTTC. Amino acids: CASSLAAGAKNIQYF. This sequence joins TRBV7-9 and TRBJ2-4; unclear D gene. The CDR3 has 15 residues. CDR1 and CDR2 from the germline V gene are SEHNR and FQNEAQ (reference sequence). V gave up 0 bases and J gave up 0 bases, with 6 bases separating them.

This chain joins TRBV4-3 and TRBJ2-5; maybe TRBD2 (5 bases). The CDR3 sequence is 15 residues long. Trimming shortened V by 0 bases and J by 5 bases, and 13 bases separated the two germline ends. Germline V gives CDR1 LGHNA, CDR2 YSLEER. In DNA form, the CDR3 reads TGCGCCAGCAGCCAAGATTTGCGGGCCCGGGAGACCCAGTACTTC. It codes for CASSQDLRARETQYF.

The chain couples TRBV27 to TRBJ2-5; possibly TRBD2 for D (6 bases). In germline, CDR1 is MNHEY, CDR2 SMNVEV (reference sequence). This CDR3 spans 12 amino acids. Trimming removed 8 bases from V and 4 bases from J, with 11 bases in between. The CDR3 coding sequence is TGTGCCAGCTCCGGGGGAGGAGAGACCCAGTACTTC. This sequence encodes CASSGGGETQYF.

This clone showed up just once. This chain links TRBV27 with TRBJ2-3; perhaps TRBD2 as D (7 bases). The CDR3 has 15 amino acids. V was cut by 7 bases and J by 4 bases, with 18 bases left in between. CDR1 and CDR2 from the germline V gene are MNHEY and SMNVEV (reference sequence). The CDR3 here is CASNYRGGGPDTQYF. Written as DNA, the CDR3 is TGTGCCAGCAACTATAGAGGGGGGGGACCAGATACGCAGTATTTT.

As to this clone: One end of the junction is discordant with germline, which a read error may explain. This chain joins TRBV6-5 and TRBJ1-1; possibly TRBD1 for D (6 bases). The germline CDR1 and CDR2 sequences are MNHEY and SVGAGI. The CDR3 covers 14 residues. This CDR3 reads CAISESTGFAEAFF. The CDR3 DNA reads TGTGCCATCAGTGAGTCAACAGGGTTTGCTGAAGCTTTCTTT.

The chain recombines TRBV15 with TRBJ2-7; D unclear. The CDR3 has 12 residues. V lost 5 bases and J 3 bases, leaving 8 bases between the germline ends. Per germline, CDR1 LNHNV and CDR2 YYDKDF (reference sequence). This chain's CDR3 is CATSDNNYEQYF. The CDR3 DNA sequence: TGTGCCACCAGCGACAACAACTACGAGCAGTACTTC.

This chain uses TRBV4-1 with TRBJ2-4; D is ambiguous. Germline values: CDR1 MGHRA, CDR2 YSYEKL. V was pared by 0 bases and J by 0 bases, with 6 bases between. This CDR3 comprises 15 residues. The CDR3 nucleotides are TGCGCCAGCAGCCAAGAGCCCCTAGCCAAAAACATTCAGTACTTC. It encodes CASSQEPLAKNIQYF.

This clone was detected once. The genes are TRBV15 and TRBJ2-1; the D call may be TRBD1 or TRBD2 (5 bases each). V was clipped by 3 bases and J by 5 bases, with 17 bases between them. Germline assignment: CDR1 LNHNV and CDR2 YYDKDF (reference sequence). The CDR3 has 16 residues. The CDR3: CATSSDQGPTNNEQFF. CDR3 bases: TGTGCCACCAGCAGTGACCAGGGACCGACGAACAATGAGCAGTTCTTC.

The chain joins TRBV29-1 to TRBJ1-1, with TRBD1 as a possible D gene (5 bases). Trimming stripped 0 bases from V and 1 base from J, with 18 bases between. This CDR3 contains 17 residues. Per germline, CDR1 SQVTM and CDR2 ANQGSEA. CDR3: CSVEDGRRGWGNTEAFF. In DNA, the CDR3 is TGCAGCGTTGAAGATGGAAGAAGGGGCTGGGGGAACACTGAAGCTTTCTTT.

The rearrangement links TRBV27 to TRBJ2-1; 10 positions match TRBD2. V gave up 2 bases and J gave up 4 bases; unmatched junction bases: 5. Germline V gene lookup returns CDR1 MNHEY and CDR2 SMNVEV (reference sequence). The CDR3 is 16 residues long. The DNA of the CDR3 is TGTGCCAGCAGTTTAGGTAGCGGGGGGTGGTACAATGAGCAGTTCTTC. It translates to CASSLGSGGWYNEQFF.

The J gene is TRBJ1-1, the V gene TRBV5-4; a weak D match, TRBD1 (6 bases). CDR1 and CDR2 from the germline V gene are SGHNT and YYREEE (reference sequence). Trimming took 2 bases from V and 7 from J, leaving 12 bases between them. This CDR3 comprises 13 residues. In nucleotides, the CDR3 is TGTGCCAGCAGCTTCGGACAGACTATTGAAGCTTTCTTT. It specifies CASSFGQTIEAFF.

V is TRBV7-9 and J is TRBJ2-5; 8 nucleotides agree with TRBD1. The CDR3 is made up of 15 amino acids. V dropped 5 bases and J dropped 2; count of bases not matched to a gene: 7. CDR1 is SEHNR and CDR2 is FQNEAQ in the germline V gene (reference sequence). CDR3 DNA sequence: TGTGCCAGCAGCCGGACAGGGTGGCGGCAAGAGACCCAGTACTTC. Translated, it gives CASSRTGWRQETQYF.

This clone was seen once. This chain links TRBV4-2 with TRBJ2-7; tentatively, D is TRBD1 (6 bases). Trimming pared 0 bases from V and 0 bases from J, leaving 9 bases between. The CDR3 extends over 15 amino acids. Germline V gene lookup returns CDR1 LGHNA and CDR2 YNFKEQ. The CDR3 region is CASSQDRGTSYEQYF. In DNA form, the CDR3 reads TGTGCCAGCAGCCAAGATAGGGGGACCTCCTACGAGCAGTACTTC.

The V gene is TRBV6-6, the J gene TRBJ1-5; 7 bases match TRBD1. The trim removed 7 bases at V and 4 bases at J, leaving 10 bases unmatched. The CDR3 loop spans 15 amino acids. CDR1 and CDR2 (germline): MNHNY, SVGAGI (reference sequence). The CDR3 DNA reads TGTGCCAGCAACAACAGGGGAAATGGAAATCAGCCCCAGCATTTT. This sequence encodes CASNNRGNGNQPQHF.

This clone was picked up a small number of times. The chain joins TRBV5-6 to TRBJ2-3, with TRBD1 matching over 9 bases. The CDR3 consists of 16 residues. The germline V gene has CDR1 SGHDT and CDR2 YYEEEE. V shed 0 bases, J shed 2 bases, and the junction held 4 bases outside the gene matches. The CDR3 DNA follows: TGTGCCAGCAGCTTGGAGGGACAGGGACACACAGATACGCAGTATTTT. Translating gives CASSLEGQGHTDTQYF.

The chain uses TRBV27 and TRBJ2-7, with 9 bases that match TRBD2. V was pared by 4 bases and J by 9 bases, with 19 bases of the junction left unmatched. Germline CDR1 is MNHEY and CDR2 is SMNVEV (reference sequence). The CDR3 consists of 17 residues. The CDR3 reads CASSSGTGRGGQVAQYF. In DNA form, the CDR3 reads TGTGCCAGCAGTTCCGGGACCGGGCGGGGGGGCCAGGTCGCGCAGTACTTC.

Here the CDR3 reads CASSLPDLEVDEQFF. DNA of the CDR3: TGTGCCAGCAGCTTACCGGACCTGGAGGTTGATGAGCAGTTCTTC. The rearrangement links TRBV7-2 to TRBJ2-1; D is perhaps TRBD2 (5 bases). The CDR3 has 15 amino acids. V lost 2 bases to trimming and J lost 8 bases, with 16 bases between them. Per the germline V gene, CDR1 is SGHTA and CDR2 is FQGNSA. Full variable domain (missing parts from reference TRBV7-2 and TRBJ2-1): GAGVSQSPSNKVTEKGKDVELRCDPISGHTALYWYRQSLGQGLEFLIYFQGNSAPDKSGLPSDRFSAERTGGSVSTLTIQRTQQEDSAVYLCASSLPDLEVDEQFFGPGTRLTVL.

V is TRBV29-1 and J is TRBJ2-2; D remains unclear. In germline, CDR1 is SQVTM, CDR2 ANQGSEA. The V gene lost 6 bases and the J gene lost 2 bases, with 7 bases spanning the gap. This CDR3 has 12 amino acids. The CDR3 DNA reads TGCAGCGTCAGAGCAAACACCGGGGAGCTGTTTTTT. Protein sequence: CSVRANTGELFF.

The chain uses TRBV27 and TRBJ2-5; the D call may be TRBD1 or TRBD2 (5 bases each). CDR3 size: 15 residues. Per germline, CDR1 MNHEY and CDR2 SMNVEV (reference sequence). V was cut by 1 base and J by 1 base, with 10 bases left in between. CDR3 in DNA: TGTGCCAGCAGTTTATTTCGGGGACCCCAAGAGACCCAGTACTTC. Translating it yields CASSLFRGPQETQYF.

The chain links TRBV19 to TRBJ2-4; 14 bases fit TRBD2. V dropped 5 bases and J dropped 1; count of bases not matched to a gene: 13. The CDR3 covers 20 residues. The V gene's germline CDR1 is LNHDA and CDR2 SQIVND (reference sequence). CDR3 nucleotides: TGTGCCAGTAGTCCTTACTGGACTAGCGGGGGGTTCATGGCCAAAAACATTCAGTACTTC. Translation gives CASSPYWTSGGFMAKNIQYF.

The chain recombines TRBV5-1 with TRBJ2-3, with D hard to call. From germline, CDR1 is SGHRS and CDR2 YFSETQ. The CDR3 has 13 amino acids. V gave up 4 bases and J gave up 7 bases, with 13 bases separating them. The CDR3 region is CASSPSLSNTQYF. The CDR3 coding sequence is TGCGCCAGCAGCCCCTCCCTTTCGAATACGCAGTATTTT.

V and J are TRBV27 and TRBJ2-7; a weak D match, TRBD2 (6 bases). Trimming cost V 0 bases and J 2 bases, with 8 bases left between them. CDR1 is MNHEY and CDR2 is SMNVEV in the germline V gene (reference sequence). CDR3 size: 14 residues. CDR3 region: CASSLSAGTYEQYF. As DNA, the CDR3 is TGTGCCAGCAGTTTATCTGCGGGGACCTACGAGCAGTACTTC.

This clone was recorded a few times. The chain combines TRBV29-1 with TRBJ2-7, with 9 bases aligning to TRBD1. CDR3 length: 15 residues. With 2 bases clipped from V and 4 bases from J, the junction kept 9 bases outside the gene matches. Germline V gene data show CDR1 as SQVTM and CDR2 as ANQGSEA. Here the CDR3 reads CSVEWGQGRGYEQYF. Here the CDR3 DNA reads TGCAGCGTTGAATGGGGACAGGGAAGAGGTTACGAGCAGTACTTC.

This rearrangement joins TRBV6-6 to TRBJ1-6, with no clear D. CDR3 length: 14 amino acids. Germline lookup yields CDR1 MNHNY and CDR2 SVGAGI (reference sequence). Trimming took 4 bases from V and 12 from J, leaving 16 bases between them. In DNA, the CDR3 is TGTGCCAGCAGTTCCCCGGAGGGTATTGTACCCCTCCACTTT. Residues: CASSSPEGIVPLHF.

The rearrangement uses TRBV30 and TRBJ2-3; 9 bases are shared with TRBD1. The trim removed 1 base at V and 4 bases at J, leaving 3 bases unmatched. In germline, CDR1 is GTSNPN, CDR2 SVGIG (reference sequence). The CDR3 is 14 residues long. The CDR3 coding sequence is TGTGCCTGGAGTGAGGGGACAGGGCCAGATACGCAGTATTTT. Translation: CAWSEGTGPDTQYF.